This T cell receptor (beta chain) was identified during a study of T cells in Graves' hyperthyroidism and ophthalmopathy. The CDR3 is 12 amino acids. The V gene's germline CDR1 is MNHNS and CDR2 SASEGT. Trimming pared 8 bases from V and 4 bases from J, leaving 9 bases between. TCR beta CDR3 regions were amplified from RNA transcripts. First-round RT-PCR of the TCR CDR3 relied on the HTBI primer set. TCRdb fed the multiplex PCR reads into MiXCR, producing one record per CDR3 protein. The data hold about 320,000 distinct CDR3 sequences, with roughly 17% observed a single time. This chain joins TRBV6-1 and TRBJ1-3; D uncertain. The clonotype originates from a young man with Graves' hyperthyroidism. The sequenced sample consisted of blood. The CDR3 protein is CASAPAGNTIYF. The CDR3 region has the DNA TGTGCCAGCGCCCCAGCCGGAAACACCATATATTTT.